This TCR beta chain stems from a study of blood T cell repertoires in COVID-19. About the research overall: Specimens from acute and convalescent COVID-19 originated in the United States, Italy and Spain.

The CDR3 runs to 13 residues. Per the germline V gene, CDR1 is SGHNT and CDR2 is YENEEA. V was trimmed by 2 bases and J by 5 bases, leaving 9 bases between them. Clones were read by immunoSEQ multiplex PCR, and TCRdb kept only the in-frame ones, dropping some. Found here are 150,000 to 200,000 clones, approximately 83% of them singletons; the top ten hold around 8.4%. In this sample, this clone turned up once. The V and J genes are TRBV11-3 and TRBJ2-5; maybe TRBD2 (5 bases). Sequenced: peripheral blood. The receptor was derived from a woman of 80 years or more with active or convalescent COVID-19. CDR3 region: CASSLSWRETQYF. CDR3 nucleotide sequence: TGTGCCAGCAGCTTAAGTTGGAGGGAGACCCAGTACTTC.